One and the same sample provided the 28 T cell receptor beta chains below, sequenced in a study of regulatory T cells in long-lasting Graves disease. Described time point: newly diagnosed GD, antithyroid drugs for less than 3 months. RNA extracted from PBMCs served as the sequencing template. Construction of the TCR beta libraries employed iRepertoire HTBI primers in conjunction with Arm-PCR of CDR3 regions. TCRdb reprocessed the multiplex PCR reads via MiXCR and lists one record per CDR3 protein. The table includes around 330,000 distinct CDR3 sequences, under 20% detected once. The sequenced sample was peripheral blood mononuclear cells (PBMCs), obtained at new diagnosis, from a patient treated with antithyroid drugs. Receptors originate from a female donor with Graves disease.

This clonotype was counted between two and nine times. This chain uses TRBV5-1 with TRBJ2-7; 7 bases line up with TRBD2. Trimming took 3 bases from V and 5 from J; bases not matched to a gene: 8. CDR3 length: 14 residues. CDR1 is SGHRS, CDR2 YFSETQ, per germline. In nucleotides, the CDR3 is TGCGCCAGCAGCTCCGCGGCTAGCGGTAACGAGCAGTACTTC. Amino acid sequence: CASSSAASGNEQYF.

This clonotype turned up a few times. The chain uses TRBV5-6 and TRBJ1-1; D unclear. The V gene lost 3 bases and the J gene lost 5 bases, with 14 bases spanning the gap. Germline V gene data show CDR1 as SGHDT and CDR2 as YYEEEE. The CDR3 is made up of 14 amino acids. The CDR3 reads CASSSFIPITEAFF. For the CDR3, the DNA is TGTGCCAGCAGCTCCTTTATACCCATAACTGAAGCTTTCTTT.

Concerning this clonotype itself: This may arise from a read error, as a much more abundant clone is one base away. The V call is TRBV11-2, the J call TRBJ2-1; D is tentatively TRBD1 or TRBD2 (5 bases each). The DNA end favors TRBJ2-5, so the J call may be wrong. The CDR3 is made up of 20 amino acids. CDR1 SGHAT and CDR2 FQNNGV come from the germline V gene. The CDR3 DNA is TGTGCCGGCAGCTTAAAATTCCCTATAACGGGGCCCCAGTCGGGAGAGACCCAGTACTTC. Its protein product is CAGSLKFPITGPQSGETQYF.

This clonotype was seen at least ten times. This chain links TRBV28 with TRBJ1-1, with a possible D match to TRBD1 (5 bases). The length of the CDR3 is 13 residues. Trimming left V 4 bases short and J 11 bases short, with 17 bases between. Germline values: CDR1 MDHEN, CDR2 SYDVKM. CDR3 in amino acids: CASSSIRTPWAFF. CDR3 in DNA: TGTGCCAGCAGTTCCATTAGGACACCATGGGCTTTCTTT.

Note on this clonotype: A read error may be the cause here, since a much bigger clone is one base away. V gene TRBV30 combines with J gene TRBJ2-2; 9 bases align to TRBD2. This CDR3 has 15 residues. The germline gives CDR1 GTSNPN, CDR2 SVGIG (reference sequence). CDR3 loop: CAWSTLAGYSGGLFF. The CDR3 nucleotides read TGTGCCTGGAGTACCCTAGCGGGATATTCCGGGGGGCTGTTTTTT.

The CDR3 spells CASRTDYEQYF. In DNA form, the CDR3 reads TGTGCCAGCAGGACGGACTACGAGCAGTACTTC. The chain carries TRBV28 and TRBJ2-7; unclear D gene. Trimming cost V 6 bases and J 3 bases, with 6 bases left between them. The germline V gene encodes CDR1 MDHEN and CDR2 SYDVKM. There are 11 residues in the CDR3.

At least ten counts were recorded for this clonotype. In DNA, the CDR3 is TGTGCCAGCAGGGGGGTGGAAAACTATGGCTACACCTTC. It codes for CASRGVENYGYTF. The chain joins TRBV28 to TRBJ1-2, with D possibly TRBD1 on 5 matching bases. Germline CDR1 is MDHEN and CDR2 is SYDVKM. Trimming took 6 bases from V and 2 from J, leaving 10 bases between them. There are 13 residues in the CDR3.

V and J are TRBV25-1 and TRBJ1-1; TRBD1 matches at 7 bases. The CDR3 runs 14 residues. Germline CDR1 is MGHDK and CDR2 is SYGVNS. The V and J ends lost 4 bases and 5 bases, in that order; junction bases with no gene match: 7. Here the CDR3 reads CASSAPTGRTEAFF. The CDR3 DNA reads TGTGCCAGCAGTGCCCCGACAGGGCGGACTGAAGCTTTCTTT.

This clonotype has at least ten counts. The chain links TRBV12-3 or TRBV12-4 to TRBJ1-1; TRBD1 agrees at 8 bases. The CDR3 runs 15 residues. V shed 6 bases, J shed 4 bases, and the junction held 10 bases outside the gene matches. The CDR3 DNA sequence: TGTGCCAGCAGCCTTACTCGACAGGGGAGCACTGAAGCTTTCTTT. Translating it yields CASSLTRQGSTEAFF.

There are many counts of this clonotype. The rearrangement links TRBV28 to TRBJ1-1; no clear D. V lost 6 bases, J lost 6 bases, and 17 bases lay in between. The CDR3 runs 14 residues. Germline values: CDR1 MDHEN, CDR2 SYDVKM. The CDR3 protein is CASRPHTGIPEAFF. As DNA, the CDR3 is TGTGCCAGCAGACCCCACACCGGGATACCTGAAGCTTTCTTT.

DNA of the CDR3: TGTGCCAGCAGCTTAGAGGCTAGCCCTGAAGCTTTCTTT. Its protein product is CASSLEASPEAFF. V gene TRBV13 combines with J gene TRBJ1-1; D remains ambiguous. The germline V and J ends were trimmed by 1 base and 6 bases, with 9 bases remaining between them. CDR1 is PRHDT and CDR2 is FYEKMQ in the germline V gene (reference sequence). The CDR3 covers 13 residues.

This clonotype was picked up many times. The chain couples TRBV28 to TRBJ2-7, with 7 bases lining up with TRBD2. CDR3 length: 15 residues. The germline gives CDR1 MDHEN, CDR2 SYDVKM. V lost 5 bases and J lost 4; bases outside the gene matches: 11. The DNA of the CDR3 is TGTGCCAGCAGTCCCTATAGTGGGAGGGCGTACGAGCAGTACTTC. Translating gives CASSPYSGRAYEQYF.

In this sample, this clonotype turned up once. The rearrangement links TRBV18 to TRBJ2-1; D remains unclear. V was pared by 4 bases and J by 0 bases, with 10 bases between. CDR1 is KGHSH, CDR2 LQKENI, per germline. This CDR3 has 15 amino acids. CDR3 residues: CASSLSRSSYNEQFF. In DNA form, the CDR3 reads TGTGCCAGCTCACTTAGCAGGAGCTCCTACAATGAGCAGTTCTTC.

This clonotype has at least ten counts. The chain couples TRBV18 to TRBJ2-3; D is perhaps TRBD2 (6 bases). The CDR3 spans 12 residues. The germline V and J ends were trimmed by 5 bases and 13 bases, with 16 bases remaining between them. Germline lookup yields CDR1 KGHSH and CDR2 LQKENI. CDR3 sequence reads: CASSSARGGEYF. As DNA, the CDR3 is TGTGCCAGCTCATCTGCTCGGGGCGGGGAGTATTTT.

This clonotype was picked up one time. The chain uses TRBV2 and TRBJ2-3; TRBD2 aligns across 13 bases. The CDR3 runs to 16 residues. J gave up 4 bases and V 3 bases, and 4 bases lay outside the gene matches. Germline assignment: CDR1 SNHLY and CDR2 FYNNEI. The CDR3 reads CASSDILAGGPDTQYF. CDR3 bases: TGTGCCAGCAGTGACATACTAGCGGGAGGGCCAGATACGCAGTATTTT. Looking up the rest from reference TRBV2 and TRBJ2-3 gives the full variable domain: EPEVTQTPSHQVTQMGQEVILRCVPISNHLYFYWYRQILGQKVEFLVSFYNNEISEKSEIFDDQFSVERPDGSNFTLKIRSTKLEDSAMYFCASSDILAGGPDTQYFGPGTRLTVL.

The chain has TRBV20-1 and TRBJ2-6; D might be TRBD1 (6 bases). CDR1 and CDR2 (germline): DFQATT, SNEGSKA (reference sequence). V was shortened by 6 bases and J by 1 base, with 16 bases between the two germline ends. This CDR3 region has 16 residues. CDR3 loop: CSASEQGMSGANVLTF. Written as DNA, the CDR3 is TGCAGTGCCAGCGAACAGGGAATGTCTGGGGCCAACGTCCTGACTTTC.

The chain has TRBV7-9 and TRBJ1-1; D gene unclear. The germline V gene has CDR1 SEHNR and CDR2 FQNEAQ (reference sequence). V gave up 4 bases and J gave up 11 bases, with 17 bases separating them. The CDR3 consists of 13 residues. As DNA, the CDR3 is TGTGCCAGCAGCTGGGAAGGGCTCCCCGGGGCTTTCTTT. Translating gives CASSWEGLPGAFF.

Points on this clonotype: Because the CDR3 is missing its conserved closing phenylalanine or tryptophan, this is likely a read error. The CDR3 coding sequence is TGCAGTGCTAGTTCAGCTTCTAGCGGGAGGGATGGAGAGCAGTACCTC. This codes for CSASSASSGRDGEQYL. This sequence joins TRBV20-1 and TRBJ2-7; TRBD2 aligns across 12 bases. The CDR3 consists of 16 residues. V was clipped by 3 bases and J by 7 bases; unmatched bases: 13. The V gene's germline CDR1 is DFQATT and CDR2 SNEGSKA (reference sequence).

The table lists this clonotype with many counts. The chain recombines TRBV5-4 with TRBJ1-2, with TRBD1 matching over 8 bases. CDR3 length: 15 residues. CDR1 and CDR2 (germline): SGHNT, YYREEE (reference sequence). The V gene end was trimmed by 0 bases and the J gene end by 4 bases; junction bases not matched to a gene: 5. The chain's CDR3 is CASSLASGGFYGYTF. In DNA, the CDR3 is TGTGCCAGCAGCTTGGCTTCAGGGGGCTTCTATGGCTACACCTTC.

There are many counts of this clonotype. This may be a read error: a much more frequent sequence differs by one nucleotide. This sequence joins TRBV5-5 and TRBJ1-5, with a tentative D call TRBD1 (5 bases). The CDR3 is made up of 14 amino acids. CDR1 and CDR2 (germline): SGHKS, YYEKEE (reference sequence). Trimming stripped 3 bases from V and 3 bases from J, with 10 bases between. The CDR3 DNA reads as TGTGCCAGCAGCTCCGGGGGGACCAATCAGCCCCAGCATTTT. Protein: CASSSGGTNQPQHF.

This chain links TRBV9 with TRBJ1-1; the D gene is possibly TRBD1 (6 bases). The germline V gene has CDR1 SGDLS and CDR2 YYNGEE. Trimming removed 3 bases from V and 3 bases from J, with 12 bases in between. The CDR3 spans 14 residues. CDR3 sequence: CASSGSGDYTEAFF. The CDR3 DNA sequence: TGTGCCAGCAGCGGGTCAGGGGACTACACTGAAGCTTTCTTT.

The chain combines TRBV11-2 with TRBJ2-3; TRBD2 agrees at 9 bases. Per the germline V gene, CDR1 is SGHAT and CDR2 is FQNNGV. The CDR3 extends over 16 amino acids. Trimming cost V 3 bases and J 2 bases; bases outside gene matches: 6. CDR3: CASSLGPSGTTDTQYF. CDR3 nucleotide sequence: TGTGCCAGCAGCTTGGGACCTAGCGGGACCACAGATACGCAGTATTTT.

The chain is built from TRBV12-3 or TRBV12-4 and TRBJ2-3; TRBD2 matches at 11 bases. This CDR3 has 16 residues. V dropped 7 bases and J dropped 4; count of bases not matched to a gene: 10. DNA for the CDR3: TGTGCCAGCAAATTTATAGCGGGAGGGCCCGCAGATACGCAGTATTTT. This codes for CASKFIAGGPADTQYF.

This clonotype has a count of ten or more. The chain couples TRBV11-2 to TRBJ2-7; 7 bases line up with TRBD1. Looked up from germline, CDR1 is SGHAT and CDR2 is FQNNGV. V gave up 4 bases and J gave up 0 bases; unmatched junction bases: 6. The CDR3 contains 15 residues. The CDR3 protein is CASSSQTGSSYEQYF. Written as DNA, the CDR3 is TGTGCCAGCAGCTCGCAGACAGGGAGCTCCTACGAGCAGTACTTC.

This clonotype has more than one count but fewer than ten. V and J are TRBV7-2 and TRBJ2-5; 7 positions agree with TRBD2. V lost 5 bases, J lost 9 bases, and 15 bases stayed unmatched. CDR1 is SGHTA, CDR2 FQGNSA, per germline. The CDR3 loop spans 15 amino acids. The CDR3 nucleotides are TGTGCCAGCAGCGGCAGAGGACGCGGTCGGGGGGCCCAGTACTTC. Translated, it gives CASSGRGRGRGAQYF.

This clonotype came up many times. The chain carries TRBV19 and TRBJ2-6, with 8 bases matching TRBD1. This CDR3 has 16 amino acids. Germline V lookup: CDR1 LNHDA, CDR2 SQIVND (reference sequence). After removal of 5 bases from V and 4 bases from J, the junction contained 7 bases not matched to a gene. CDR3 sequence reads: CASSLQGAGGANVLTF. As DNA, the CDR3 is TGTGCCAGTAGTCTTCAGGGGGCCGGGGGGGCCAACGTCCTGACTTTC. The variable domain in full, with the rest retrieved from reference TRBV19 and TRBJ2-6, is DGGITQSPKYLFRKEGQNVTLSCEQNLNHDAMYWYRQDPGQGLRLIYYSQIVNDFQKGDIAEGYSVSREKKESFPLTVTSAQKNPTAFYLCASSLQGAGGANVLTFGAGSRLTVL.

V is TRBV18 and J is TRBJ2-2; unclear D gene. Trimming took off 1 base at V and 3 bases at J, with 12 bases between the two ends. This CDR3 comprises 16 residues. The germline V gene has CDR1 KGHSH and CDR2 LQKENI. The CDR3 nucleotides read TGTGCCAGCTCACCACTGCCTGGCGACCACACCGGGGAGCTGTTTTTT. Translated: CASSPLPGDHTGELFF.

This clonotype was counted at least ten times. The CDR3 does not close with the conserved phenylalanine or tryptophan, likely indicating a read error. The DNA is omitted, as the CDR3 cannot be located on it reliably, and the CDR3 follows TCRdb's listing. J is TRBJ2-1 and V is TRBV30; the table's D call TRBD2 went unverified against the DNA. Counting both end residues, the CDR3 totals 12 amino acids. Germline values: CDR1 GTSNPN, CDR2 SVGIG (reference sequence). CDR3 loop: CAWSEAGAVLAL.